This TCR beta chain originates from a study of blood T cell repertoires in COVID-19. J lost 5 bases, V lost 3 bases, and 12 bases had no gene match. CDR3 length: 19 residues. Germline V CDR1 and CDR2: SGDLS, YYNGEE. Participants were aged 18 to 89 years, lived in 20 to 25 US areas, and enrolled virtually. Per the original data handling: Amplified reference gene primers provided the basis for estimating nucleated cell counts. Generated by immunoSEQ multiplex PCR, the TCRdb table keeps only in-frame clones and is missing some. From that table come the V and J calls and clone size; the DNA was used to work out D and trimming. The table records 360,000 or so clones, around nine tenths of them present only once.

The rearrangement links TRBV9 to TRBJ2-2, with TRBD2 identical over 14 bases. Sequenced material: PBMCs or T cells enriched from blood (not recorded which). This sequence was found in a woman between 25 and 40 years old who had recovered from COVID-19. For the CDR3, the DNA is TGTGCCAGCAGCGGCAAAGGGACTAGCGGGAGACGGGATACCGGGGAGCTGTTTTTT. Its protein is CASSGKGTSGRRDTGELFF.